This TCR beta chain is drawn from a study of cytomegalovirus exposure and HLA in healthy donors. Though probably carrying unrecorded immune exposures, donors were nominally healthy at sampling. Vbeta (60) and Jbeta (13) primers were used in the PCR. Assay used: immunoSEQ multiplex PCR; TCRdb lists only in-frame clones, some missing. Among about 160,000 clones listed, approximately 81% were seen once. CDR1 MDHEN and CDR2 SYDVKM come from the germline V gene. Trimming stripped 4 bases from V and 6 bases from J, with 15 bases between. This CDR3 spans 14 amino acids. Sequencing used PBMCs. The chain employs TRBV28 and TRBJ1-2; D is undetermined. The clonotype comes from a man aged 18 to 35 in good health and CMV-seropositive. CDR3 DNA sequence: TGTGCCAGCAGTTCCGATGCGCCTATACATGGCTACACCTTC. This codes for CASSSDAPIHGYTF.